Detailed here is one T cell receptor beta chain. As yet, its antigen is unknown. These data come from a study of human T cells and chemical hapten exposure. On the study more broadly: Patients were mainly female, each with alopecia areata, totalis or universalis. Study conclusions and caveats: Sensitization with DPC brought no change to TCRs above 1 in 1000 in frequency.

The CDR3 contains 15 residues. Germline V gives CDR1 DFQATT, CDR2 SNEGSKA (reference sequence). The ends were cut back, 3 bases at V and 7 bases at J, with 18 bases in the middle. In the source study's methods: From roughly 23,000 to 640,000 TCRs were found per sample, with a median of about 100,000. Each CDR3 protein gets one entry after TCRdb re-called the RACE reads with MiXCR. In this record, the V and J calls reflect TCRdb's handling and not the investigators' own analysis. Among 65,000 to 95,000 distinct CDR3 sequences listed, 6.6% were seen once. The sample's time point: patch test 2, 6 weeks after DPC sensitization. Treatment in this sample: therapeutic diphenylcyclopropenone sensitization with weekly scalp DPC. Unfractionated whole blood was the source from which total RNA was extracted.

The starting material was whole blood, obtained in connection with sensitization to the hapten diphenylcyclopropenone (DPC). The sequence was obtained from a woman aged 25 to 39 with alopecia areata. Some clones in this sample may be carry-over from other donors' samples. This chain uses TRBV20-1 with TRBJ1-4; maybe TRBD1 (5 bases). Written as DNA, the CDR3 is TGCAGTGCTAGCCCGCAGGTCAAGGGGTGTGAAAAACTGTTTTTT. Its translation is CSASPQVKGCEKLFF.